Listed here are 14 T cell receptor beta chains from one sample, sequenced in a study of blood T cell repertoires in COVID-19. Sequenced by immunoSEQ multiplex PCR; TCRdb stores in-frame clones only, minus some. The sample has about 440,000 clones, less than 95% seen once; the top ten hold 0.6%. Sequencing input: PBMCs or T cells enriched from blood (not recorded which). Receptor source: a man between 18 and 29 years old who had recovered from COVID-19.

The J gene is TRBJ2-2, the V gene TRBV11-2, with 9 bases aligning to TRBD1. The germline CDR1 and CDR2 sequences are SGHAT and FQNNGV. The CDR3 has 15 residues. Losses at the gene ends were 5 bases for V and 3 bases for J; bases not matched to a gene: 4. CDR3 bases: TGTGCCAGCAGCAAGGACAGGGGACACACCGGGGAGCTGTTTTTT. The encoded protein is CASSKDRGHTGELFF.

V usage is TRBV5-1 and J usage is TRBJ1-2; 8 nucleotides agree with TRBD1. V lost 5 bases to trimming and J lost 6 bases; unmatched junction nucleotides: 6. The CDR3 sequence is 13 residues long. Germline V lookup: CDR1 SGHRS, CDR2 YFSETQ. In DNA form, the CDR3 reads TGCGCCAGCAGAGGCAGGGGGCCACATGGCTACACCTTC. Translated, it gives CASRGRGPHGYTF.

V and J are TRBV4-1 and TRBJ2-5; D perhaps matches TRBD2 (7 bases). V dropped 4 bases and J dropped 4 bases, with 13 bases sitting between them. Germline V gene lookup returns CDR1 MGHRA and CDR2 YSYEKL. CDR3 size: 14 residues. CDR3 region: CASSLGAGAETQYF. The CDR3 DNA is TGCGCCAGCAGCCTTGGGGCGGGGGCAGAGACCCAGTACTTC.

The CDR3 protein is CASRRTSGTQETQYF. CDR3 sequence (DNA): TGTGCCAGCAGACGGACTAGCGGGACGCAAGAGACCCAGTACTTC. The chain recombines TRBV2 with TRBJ2-5, with 12 bases matching TRBD2. Losses at the gene ends were 6 bases for V and 2 bases for J; bases not matched to a gene: 4. This CDR3 is built from 15 residues. CDR1 is SNHLY, CDR2 FYNNEI, per germline.

The rearrangement uses TRBV5-5 and TRBJ2-7, with D uncertain. The CDR3 covers 13 residues. Germline V gene data show CDR1 as SGHKS and CDR2 as YYEKEE (reference sequence). Trimming left V 4 bases short and J 2 bases short, with 10 bases between. This CDR3 is CASSLYPAYEQYF. Written as DNA, the CDR3 is TGTGCCAGCAGCCTCTACCCCGCCTACGAGCAGTACTTC.

The chain is built from TRBV10-2 and TRBJ1-2, with 8 nucleotides matching TRBD1. The CDR3 loop spans 15 amino acids. Germline-derived CDR1 and CDR2 are WSHSY and SAAADI. The junction had 9 bases not matched to a gene; V was cut back by 4 bases and J by 5 bases. The CDR3 loop is CASSATGTGEYGYTF. The CDR3 coding sequence is TGCGCCAGCAGTGCCACCGGGACAGGCGAATATGGCTACACCTTC.

The V call is TRBV5-5, the J call TRBJ2-7, with a possible D match to TRBD1 (5 bases). The V end lost 2 bases, the J end lost 0 bases, and 18 bases lay between the germline ends. The CDR3 is 17 residues long. Germline CDR1 SGHKS, CDR2 YYEKEE (reference sequence). The CDR3 spells CASSFIFPDNDSYEQYF. CDR3 sequence (DNA): TGTGCCAGCAGCTTCATTTTTCCGGACAACGACTCCTACGAGCAGTACTTC.

V usage is TRBV27 and J usage is TRBJ1-6; a weak D match, TRBD1 (6 bases). CDR3 length: 15 amino acids. The germline CDR1 and CDR2 sequences are MNHEY and SMNVEV (reference sequence). Trimming took off 2 bases at V and 7 bases at J, with 12 bases between the two ends. In nucleotides, the CDR3 is TGTGCCAGCAGTTTAATCGAACAGGGAAATTCACCCCTCCACTTT. This sequence encodes CASSLIEQGNSPLHF.

For the CDR3, the DNA is TGTGCCAGCAGCGTCAACAGGGTAGGTCTTGATCCGTATGGCTACACCTTC. Translated, it gives CASSVNRVGLDPYGYTF. The rearrangement uses TRBV9 and TRBJ1-2; possible D gene TRBD1, 6 bases. Trimming shortened V by 2 bases and J by 5 bases, and 22 bases separated the two germline ends. CDR3 length equals 17 residues. Per germline, CDR1 SGDLS and CDR2 YYNGEE.

As for this clone: Other DNA sequences from this sample encode an identical CDR3 as well. The chain joins TRBV30 to TRBJ2-7; D gene uncertain. In germline, CDR1 is GTSNPN, CDR2 SVGIG (reference sequence). V lost 2 bases, J lost 3 bases, and 5 bases lay in between. The CDR3 has 11 residues. The CDR3 sequence is CAWSLDYEQYF. CDR3 nucleotide sequence: TGTGCCTGGAGTTTAGACTACGAGCAGTACTTC.

V and J are TRBV19 and TRBJ2-5, with 9 bases lining up with TRBD2. This CDR3 has 13 amino acids. Germline loops: CDR1 LNHDA, CDR2 SQIVND (reference sequence). V lost 7 bases and J lost 3; bases outside the gene matches: 3. CDR3 sequence reads: CASTSGTKETQYF. The CDR3 nucleotides read TGTGCCAGTACTAGCGGGACAAAAGAGACCCAGTACTTC.

The chain uses TRBV7-8 and TRBJ2-5, with TRBD2 matching over 10 bases. V trimming: 3 bases; J trimming: 5 bases; junction bases outside the gene matches: 6. Germline CDR1 reads SGHVS; CDR2 reads FQNEAQ. The CDR3 is 15 residues long. The CDR3 region is CASSLESGGAETQYF. In DNA form, the CDR3 reads TGTGCCAGCAGCTTGGAAAGCGGGGGGGCCGAGACCCAGTACTTC. Full variable domain (rest looked up from reference TRBV7-8 and TRBJ2-5): GAGVSQSPRYKVAKRGQDVALRCDPISGHVSLFWYQQALGQGPEFLTYFQNEAQLDKSGLPSDRFFAERPEGSVSTLKIQRTQQEDSAVYLCASSLESGGAETQYFGPGTRLLVL.

J is TRBJ1-1 and V is TRBV2, with D uncertain. Trimming stripped 4 bases from V and 1 base from J, with 13 bases between. Looked up from germline, CDR1 is SNHLY and CDR2 is FYNNEI. The CDR3 runs 15 residues. The CDR3 reads CASSVLWPRNTEAFF. In nucleotides, the CDR3 is TGTGCCAGCAGTGTGCTCTGGCCTAGGAACACTGAAGCTTTCTTT.

The V call is TRBV5-1, the J call TRBJ2-7; tentative D call: TRBD1 (6 bases). The ends were cut back, 0 bases at V and 2 bases at J, with 9 bases in the middle. From germline, CDR1 is SGHRS and CDR2 YFSETQ. The CDR3 has 14 residues. In nucleotides, the CDR3 is TGCGCCAGCAGCTTGGAGGACAGAACCTACGAGCAGTACTTC. It codes for CASSLEDRTYEQYF. Full variable domain (missing parts from reference TRBV5-1 and TRBJ2-7): KAGVTQTPRYLIKTRGQQVTLSCSPISGHRSVSWYQQTPGQGLQFLFEYFSETQRNKGNFPGRFSGRQFSNSRSEMNVSTLELGDSALYLCASSLEDRTYEQYFGPGTRLTVT.